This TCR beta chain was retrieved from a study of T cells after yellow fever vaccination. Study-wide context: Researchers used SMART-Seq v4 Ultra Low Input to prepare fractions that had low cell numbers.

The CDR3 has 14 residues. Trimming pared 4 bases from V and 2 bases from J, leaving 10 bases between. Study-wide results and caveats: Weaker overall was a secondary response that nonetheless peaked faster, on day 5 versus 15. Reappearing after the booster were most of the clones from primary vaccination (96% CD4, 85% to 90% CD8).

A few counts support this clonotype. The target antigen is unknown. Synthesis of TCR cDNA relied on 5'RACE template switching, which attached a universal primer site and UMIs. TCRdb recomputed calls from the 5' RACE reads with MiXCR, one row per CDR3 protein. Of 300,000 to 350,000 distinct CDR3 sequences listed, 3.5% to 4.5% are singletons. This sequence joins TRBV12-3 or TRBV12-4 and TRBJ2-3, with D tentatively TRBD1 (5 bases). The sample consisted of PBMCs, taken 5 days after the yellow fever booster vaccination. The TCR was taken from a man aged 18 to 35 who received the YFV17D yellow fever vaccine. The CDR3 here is CASSWQGTTDTQYF. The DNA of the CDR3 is TGTGCCAGCAGTTGGCAGGGAACCACAGATACGCAGTATTTT.